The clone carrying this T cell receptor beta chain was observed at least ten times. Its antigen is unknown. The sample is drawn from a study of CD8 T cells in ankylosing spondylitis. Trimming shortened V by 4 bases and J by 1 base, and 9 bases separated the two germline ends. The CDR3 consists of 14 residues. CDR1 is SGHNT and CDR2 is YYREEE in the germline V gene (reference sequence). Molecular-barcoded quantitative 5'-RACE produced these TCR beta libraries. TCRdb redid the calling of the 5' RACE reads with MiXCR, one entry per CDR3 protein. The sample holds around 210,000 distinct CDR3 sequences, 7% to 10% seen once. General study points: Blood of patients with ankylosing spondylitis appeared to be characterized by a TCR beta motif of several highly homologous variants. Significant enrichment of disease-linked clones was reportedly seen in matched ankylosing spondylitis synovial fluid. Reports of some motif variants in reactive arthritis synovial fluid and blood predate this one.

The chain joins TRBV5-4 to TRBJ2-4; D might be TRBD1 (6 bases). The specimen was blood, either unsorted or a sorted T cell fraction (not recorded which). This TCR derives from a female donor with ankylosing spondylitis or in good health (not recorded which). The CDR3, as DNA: TGTGCCAGCAGCCTTCAGGGGGCCAAAAACATTCAGTACTTC. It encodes CASSLQGAKNIQYF.